These T cell receptor beta chains were read from a single sample in a study of response to subunit inactivated influenza vaccine. In TCRdb, the RT-PCR reads were re-called with MiXCR into one record per CDR3 protein. Among about 570,000 distinct CDR3 sequences, 11% were seen once, and the ten largest hold about 10%. Another study also made use of these data, one on T cells expressing NK-cell markers.

The input for sequencing was PBMCs from blood, taken on the day of vaccination. These TCRs come from a man between 45 and 60 years old who received an inactivated influenza vaccine. The CDR3 runs from the conserved cysteine through the conserved F or W. A D gene is named only where the DNA matches it firmly. The listing skips clone size in some rows; elsewhere it reads once, few, many or a size class.

V gene	J gene	CDR3 length	clone size	D gene	CDR3 protein	CDR3 DNA
TRBV24-1	TRBJ2-1	15	NA	NA	CATSAPSSTYNEQFF	TGTGCCACCAGTGCCCCTAGCAGCACCTACAATGAGCAGTTCTTC
TRBV29-1	TRBJ2-5	12	NA	TRBD1	CSVGGQGETQYF	TGCAGCGTTGGAGGACAGGGGGAGACCCAGTACTTC
TRBV5-1	TRBJ2-1	15	many	TRBD2	CASSEAGKENNEQFF	TGCGCCAGCAGCGAAGCGGGAAAAGAGAACAATGAGCAGTTCTTC
TRBV6-6	TRBJ2-7	13	many	NA	CASSSSYGDEQYF	TGTGCCAGCAGTTCATCTTACGGCGACGAGCAGTACTTC
TRBV7-2	TRBJ1-5	17	NA	TRBD1	CASSYKGTGVGNQPQHF	TGTGCCAGCAGCTATAAAGGGACAGGGGTTGGTAATCAGCCCCAGCATTTT
TRBV5-6	TRBJ1-2	16	few	TRBD1	CASSLAKGQIFYGYTF	TGTGCCAGCAGCTTGGCCAAGGGACAGATTTTTTATGGCTACACCTTC
TRBV29-1	TRBJ2-7	12	few	NA	CSVQGTSYEQYF	TGCAGCGTTCAAGGGACCTCCTACGAGCAGTACTTC
TRBV12-3/TRBV12-4	TRBJ2-4	12	NA	NA	CASGAGKNIQYF	TGTGCCTCAGGGGCAGGGAAAAACATTCAGTACTTC
TRBV28	TRBJ2-2	17	NA	NA	CASSDRPGHKNTGELFF	TGTGCCAGCAGCGATCGACCGGGACACAAGAACACCGGGGAGCTGTTTTTT
TRBV10-3	TRBJ2-1	14	few	TRBD2	CAIRGTSGSGEQFF	TGTGCCATCAGGGGGACTAGCGGTAGTGGTGAGCAGTTCTTC
TRBV12-3/TRBV12-4	TRBJ2-2	17	NA	NA	CASSLSLLATNTGELFF	TGTGCCAGCAGTTTAAGTCTGCTAGCTACGAACACCGGGGAGCTGTTTTTT
TRBV15	TRBJ2-5	12	few	NA	CATSTGWETQYF	TGTGCCACCAGCACAGGGTGGGAGACCCAGTACTTC
TRBV25-1	TRBJ2-2	17	NA	NA	CASSESMEGRFTGELFF	TGTGCCAGCAGTGAAAGTATGGAGGGGCGATTCACCGGGGAGCTGTTTTTT
TRBV7-8	TRBJ2-5	15	few	TRBD2	CASSLIGTSGETQYF	TGTGCCAGCAGCTTAATTGGGACTAGCGGAGAGACCCAGTACTTC
TRBV20-1	TRBJ2-1	16	few	NA	CSARSSRRADLSEQFF	TGCAGTGCTAGATCTTCCCGTAGGGCAGACCTCTCCGAGCAGTTCTTC
TRBV28	TRBJ2-1	12	few	NA	CASSLGRYEQFF	TGTGCCAGCAGTTTAGGCAGGTATGAGCAGTTCTTC
TRBV28	TRBJ2-3	14	NA	TRBD1	CASLTGDNTDTQYF	TGTGCCAGCCTGACAGGGGACAACACAGATACGCAGTATTTT
TRBV12-3/TRBV12-4	TRBJ1-1	14	NA	NA	CASRPLRENTEAFF	TGTGCCAGCAGGCCGTTGAGGGAGAACACTGAAGCTTTCTTT
TRBV6-2/TRBV6-3	TRBJ2-3	15	few	TRBD1	CASMNRGMLRNTQYF	TGTGCCAGCATGAACAGGGGAATGCTTAGGAATACGCAGTATTTT
TRBV6-1	TRBJ2-7	14	NA	TRBD1	CASSPDRVFGEQYF	TGTGCCAGCAGCCCCGACAGGGTGTTCGGCGAGCAGTACTTC
TRBV5-4	TRBJ2-6	18	once	TRBD1	CASSTGQGGQSGANVLTF	TGTGCCAGCAGCACCGGACAGGGCGGTCAATCTGGGGCCAACGTCCTGACTTTC
TRBV11-2	TRBJ2-1	13	NA	TRBD1	CASSLDHRGRTFF	TGTGCCAGCAGCTTAGATCACAGGGGGAGGACGTTCTTC
TRBV9	TRBJ2-1	16	few	TRBD2	CASSVSGLAGYNEQFF	TGTGCCAGCAGCGTTTCGGGACTAGCGGGGTACAATGAGCAGTTCTTC
TRBV30	TRBJ2-7	12	many	TRBD1	CAGRDRNYEQYF	TGTGCCGGCCGGGACAGAAACTACGAGCAGTACTTC
TRBV5-8	TRBJ2-2	16	NA	TRBD1	CASLTDGTGGTGELFF	TGTGCCAGCCTGACAGATGGGACAGGGGGCACCGGGGAGCTGTTTTTT
TRBV2	TRBJ2-2	15	few	TRBD1	CASSWTGKNTGELFF	TGTGCCAGCAGTTGGACAGGGAAAAACACCGGGGAGCTGTTTTTT
TRBV6-2/TRBV6-3	TRBJ2-3	20	few	TRBD2	CASRPRRTSGGITSTDTQYF	TGTGCCAGCAGACCAAGGCGGACTAGCGGGGGGATCACTAGCACAGATACGCAGTATTTT
TRBV4-3	TRBJ2-1	13	few	NA	CASSQETDNEQFF	TGCGCCAGCAGCCAGGAGACAGACAATGAGCAGTTCTTC
TRBV12-3/TRBV12-4	TRBJ2-2	16	NA	NA	CASTPRALGNTGELFF	TGTGCCAGCACTCCCCGGGCACTTGGTAACACCGGGGAGCTGTTTTTT
TRBV11-3	TRBJ2-1	17	few	TRBD2	CASSLDGEREGPNEQFF	TGTGCCAGCAGCTTAGATGGGGAGCGGGAGGGCCCCAATGAGCAGTTCTTC
TRBV5-5	TRBJ2-1	17	NA	NA	CASRVGRTAGTYNEQFF	TGTGCCAGCAGAGTGGGGCGGACAGCGGGCACCTACAATGAGCAGTTCTTC
TRBV29-1	TRBJ1-2	12	few	NA	CSVVPGDYGYTF	TGCAGCGTTGTACCAGGTGACTATGGCTACACCTTC
TRBV20-1	TRBJ2-3	15	few	TRBD1	CSARDRTGYTDTQYF	TGCAGTGCTAGAGATAGGACAGGTTACACAGATACGCAGTATTTT
TRBV4-1	TRBJ2-1	16	NA	NA	CASSQEEGGPNVEQFF	TGCGCCAGCAGCCAAGAGGAGGGGGGGCCTAACGTTGAGCAGTTCTTC
TRBV5-6	TRBJ2-3	17	NA	NA	CASSSTGASPLTDTQYF	TGTGCCAGCAGCTCCACCGGGGCCTCTCCATTGACAGATACGCAGTATTTT
TRBV7-9	TRBJ1-1	13	NA	TRBD1	CASSRTGGAEAFF	TGTGCCAGCAGCCGGACAGGGGGAGCTGAAGCTTTCTTT
TRBV29-1	TRBJ2-1	15	NA	NA	CSVEGEASLLNEQFF	TGCAGCGTTGAAGGCGAAGCGAGTCTCCTCAATGAGCAGTTCTTC